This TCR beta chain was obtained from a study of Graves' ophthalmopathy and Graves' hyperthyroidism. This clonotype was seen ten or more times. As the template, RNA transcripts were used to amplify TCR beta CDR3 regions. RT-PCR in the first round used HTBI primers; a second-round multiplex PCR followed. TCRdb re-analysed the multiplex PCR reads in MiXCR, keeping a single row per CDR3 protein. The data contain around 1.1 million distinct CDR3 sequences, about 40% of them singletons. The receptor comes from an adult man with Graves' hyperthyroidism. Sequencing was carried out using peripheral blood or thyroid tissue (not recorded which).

The CDR3 coding sequence is TGTGCCAGCAGCTTAGCGGCTAGCGGGGCGGCGAACACCGGGGAGCTGTTTTTT. Encoded protein: CASSLAASGAANTGELFF. This rearrangement joins TRBV7-2 to TRBJ2-2; TRBD2 matches at 9 bases. The trim removed 0 bases at V and 0 bases at J, leaving 5 bases unmatched. Germline lookup yields CDR1 SGHTA and CDR2 FQGNSA. CDR3 size: 18 residues. Based on the CDR3 plus reference TRBV7-2 and TRBJ2-2, the full variable domain is GAGVSQSPSNKVTEKGKDVELRCDPISGHTALYWYRQSLGQGLEFLIYFQGNSAPDKSGLPSDRFSAERTGGSVSTLTIQRTQQEDSAVYLCASSLAASGAANTGELFFGEGSRLTVL.